This T cell receptor beta chain was retrieved from a study of cytomegalovirus exposure and HLA in healthy donors. Regarding the study as a whole: Analysis was performed later, and it showed HLA-associated TCR beta chains to be more clonally expanded than equally common others.

This clone was detected a few times. Its specificity is unknown. The CDR3 is 15 amino acids. Deletions cut 2 bases from V and 2 bases from J, with 10 bases between. CDR1 is MNHNS and CDR2 is SASEGT in the germline V gene. 13 Jbeta primers and 60 Vbeta primers were used for the PCR. The method was immunoSEQ multiplex PCR; TCRdb's version includes in-frame clones alone and lacks a portion of them. The data hold under 200,000 clones, with about 80% observed a single time. The clonotype originates from a middle-aged man in good health and CMV-seronegative. Sequencing was carried out using PBMCs. The genes are TRBV6-1 and TRBJ1-5, with D possibly TRBD1 on 6 matching bases. CDR3 coding DNA: TGTGCCAGCAGTGAACGAGGGGGAGGCAATCAGCCCCAGCATTTT. It codes for CASSERGGGNQPQHF.